Described below is a single TCR beta chain sequence and its context. This sample is drawn from a study of T cell responses to AZD1222 COVID-19 vaccine. Generated by immunoSEQ multiplex PCR, the TCRdb table keeps only in-frame clones and is missing some. The sample shows 150,000 or so clones, around 93% of them seen only once. Trimming pared 3 bases from V and 6 bases from J, leaving 16 bases between. The V gene's germline CDR1 is KGHSH and CDR2 LQKENI. The CDR3 is made up of 15 amino acids. The source is an adult who received the AZD1222 COVID-19 vaccine. The source was peripheral blood, collected 28 days after the second AZD1222 dose. The chain is built from TRBV18 and TRBJ2-3, with D tentatively TRBD2 (6 bases). This CDR3 reads CASSPRDSGADTQYF. CDR3 bases: TGTGCCAGCTCACCGCGGGACTCGGGCGCCGATACGCAGTATTTT.